This TCR beta chain is drawn from a study of T cells after yellow fever vaccination. The J segment lost 5 bases and the V segment lost 3 bases, leaving 12 bases of the junction unmatched. Germline CDR1 MGHDK, CDR2 SYGVNS. The CDR3 has 16 residues. One entry per CDR3 protein, called by TCRdb with MiXCR from the 5' RACE reads. Here the sample spans a few hundred thousand distinct CDR3 sequences, 8.5% to 10% being singletons. The sample here was CD4+ T cells sorted from PBMCs, taken 5 days after the yellow fever booster vaccination. The rearrangement uses TRBV25-1 and TRBJ2-5; TRBD1 agrees at 7 bases. This clonotype was obtained from a man in his late teens or twenties who received the YFV17D yellow fever vaccine. CDR3 amino acids: CASSDSVRGFLETQYF. The CDR3 nucleotides are TGTGCCAGCAGTGACTCTGTCAGGGGGTTTTTGGAGACCCAGTACTTC.